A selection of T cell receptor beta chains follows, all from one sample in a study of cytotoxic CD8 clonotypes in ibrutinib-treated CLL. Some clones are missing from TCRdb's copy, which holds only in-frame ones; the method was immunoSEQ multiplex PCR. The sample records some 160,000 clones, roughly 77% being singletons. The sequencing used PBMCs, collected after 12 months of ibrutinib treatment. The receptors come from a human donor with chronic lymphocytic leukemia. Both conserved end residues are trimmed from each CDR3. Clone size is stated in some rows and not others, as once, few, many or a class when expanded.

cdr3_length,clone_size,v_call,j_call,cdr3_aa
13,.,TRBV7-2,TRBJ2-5,ASSPTSGGRETQY
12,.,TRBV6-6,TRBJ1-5,ASGGTAVGQPQH
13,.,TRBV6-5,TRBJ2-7,ASSYSRTGAYEQY
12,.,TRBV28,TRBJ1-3,ASTNPGPGNTIY
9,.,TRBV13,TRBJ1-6,ASSYNSPLH
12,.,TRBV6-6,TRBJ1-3,ASSYRERWNTIY
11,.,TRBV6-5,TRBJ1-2,ASGSMGRHGYT
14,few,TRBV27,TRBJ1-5,ASSFSSGWSNQPQH
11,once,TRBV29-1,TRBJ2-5,SVSVVGRETQY
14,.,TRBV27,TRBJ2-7,ASSPRTSGRAQVLY
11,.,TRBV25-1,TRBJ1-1,ASSESPNTEAF
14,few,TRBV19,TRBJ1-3,ASSPFFRHSGNTIY
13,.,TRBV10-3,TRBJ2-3,AIQSSGGHTDTQY
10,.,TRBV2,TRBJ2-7,ASSDRQLGQY
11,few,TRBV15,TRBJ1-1,ATSRAASLEAF
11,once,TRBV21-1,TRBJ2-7,AGQGGTTYEQY
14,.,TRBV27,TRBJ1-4,ASSWASGTGFAELF
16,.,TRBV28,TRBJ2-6,ATRSRDRVYTGANVLT
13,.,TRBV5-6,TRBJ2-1,ASSFVGLSRDEQF
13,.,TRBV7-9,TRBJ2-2,ASSSLGLDTGELF
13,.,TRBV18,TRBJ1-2,ASSPGSSSPVGYT
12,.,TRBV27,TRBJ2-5,ASSLSSSRETQY
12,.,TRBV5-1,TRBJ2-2,ASSPTTNTGELF
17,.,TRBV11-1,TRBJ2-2,ASSHAPGLAGANTGELF
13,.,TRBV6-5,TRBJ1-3,ASSYTTASGNTIY
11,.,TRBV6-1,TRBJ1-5,ASSRTPDQPQH
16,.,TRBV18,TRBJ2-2,ASSKSPGLLKDTGELF
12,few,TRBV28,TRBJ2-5,ASRKVSGGPSQY
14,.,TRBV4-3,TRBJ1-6,ASSQSTGGGYSPLH
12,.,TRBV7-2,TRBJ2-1,ASRMMGGPVVEF
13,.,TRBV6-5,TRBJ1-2,ASSYSGVVMYGYT
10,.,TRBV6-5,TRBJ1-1,ASRGRGREAF
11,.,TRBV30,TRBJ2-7,AWSRGQPYEQY
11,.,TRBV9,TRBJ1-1,ASSRTVNTEAF
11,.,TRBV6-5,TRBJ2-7,ASSPQGSYEQY
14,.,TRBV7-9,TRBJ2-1,ASSLVSGGQTNEQF
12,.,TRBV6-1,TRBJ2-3,ASSERGWADTQY
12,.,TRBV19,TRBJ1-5,ASSISGADQPQH
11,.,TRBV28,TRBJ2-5,ANAGPNQETQY
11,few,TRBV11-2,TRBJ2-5,ASSFRRLETQY
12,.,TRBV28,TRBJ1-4,ASSLGGQYEKLF